Listed below are T cell receptor beta chains from one sample, sequenced in a study of vaccination effects on CD4 cells after COVID-19. The method was immunoSEQ multiplex PCR; TCRdb's version includes in-frame clones alone and lacks a portion of them. The table records tens of thousands of clones, roughly three quarters of them present only once. What these receptors recognize is not known. The sequenced sample was CD4+ T cells from PBMCs cultured without peptide, obtained before COVID-19 vaccination. All receptors derive from a human donor who received a COVID-19 vaccine. CDR3s include the opening cysteine and the closing phenylalanine or tryptophan. The D gene is left open where the match is weak. The size entry is marked missing in some rows and otherwise reads once, few, many or a size class.

D gene	V gene	J gene	clone size	CDR3 DNA	CDR3 protein
TRBD2	TRBV5-1	TRBJ2-1	.	TGCGCCAGCAGCTTGTATTGGGCGGGGGGGCTCGGGCAGTTCTTC	CASSLYWAGGLGQFF
.	TRBV4-1	TRBJ2-5	once	TGCGCCAGCACCAAACGCCCCCAATCTACAGGGCCCCAAGAGACCCAGTACTTC	CASTKRPQSTGPQETQYF
TRBD2	TRBV9	TRBJ2-1	few	TGTGCCAGCAGCGTAGGGCTAGCGGGGGCATATGAGCAGTTCTTC	CASSVGLAGAYEQFF
TRBD1	TRBV7-9	TRBJ1-2	.	TGTGCCAGCAGCTTAGGGGCAGGGGGCTATGGCTACACCTTC	CASSLGAGGYGYTF
.	TRBV12-3/TRBV12-4	TRBJ1-5	once	TGTGCCAGCAGTTTAGTGGAAACATCGCCCCAGCATTTT	CASSLVETSPQHF
.	TRBV12-5	TRBJ1-2	.	TGTGCTAGTGGTTTGGCTCTACAGGGTGGAGGCTACACCTTC	CASGLALQGGGYTF
.	TRBV4-1	TRBJ1-1	.	TGCGCCAGCCGTCAAGGAGAGCCCGGGAACACTGAAGCTTTCTTT	CASRQGEPGNTEAFF
.	TRBV6-5	TRBJ1-3	.	TGTGCCAGCAGGAGCTCTGGAAACACCATATATTTT	CASRSSGNTIYF
.	TRBV6-5	TRBJ2-3	.	TGTGCCAGCATGTTGCGGTCCCTCACAGATACGCAGTATTTT	CASMLRSLTDTQYF
TRBD2	TRBV18	TRBJ2-5	.	TGTGCCAGCTCACCACCCCTGGGACTAGCGGGCGAAGAGACCCAGTACTTC	CASSPPLGLAGEETQYF
.	TRBV5-5	TRBJ2-2	.	TGTGCCAGCAGCCTGAGGGTTTCCGGGGAGCTGTTTTTT	CASSLRVSGELFF
TRBD1	TRBV7-3	TRBJ1-1	.	TGTGCCAGCAGCCAAGGGACAGGGGGGAACACTGAAGCTTTCTTT	CASSQGTGGNTEAFF
.	TRBV9	TRBJ2-3	.	TGTGCCAGCAGTGGGCGGGCAGGGCTAAGCACAGATACGCAGTATTTT	CASSGRAGLSTDTQYF
TRBD1	TRBV7-9	TRBJ1-4	.	TGTGCCAGCAGCTTAGTGCAGGGGGGCGAAAAACTGTTTTTT	CASSLVQGGEKLFF
.	TRBV19	TRBJ1-5	.	TGTGCCAGTAGTACGGCAGGGGCGCAGCCCCAGCATTTT	CASSTAGAQPQHF
.	TRBV6-5	TRBJ1-4	.	TGTGCCAGCAGTCTGGGAGGAACTAATGAAAAACTGTTTTTT	CASSLGGTNEKLFF
TRBD2	TRBV6-5	TRBJ2-3	.	TGTGCCAGCAGTTTTACTAGCGGGGTTACCCAAGATACGCAGTATTTT	CASSFTSGVTQDTQYF
.	TRBV20-1	TRBJ2-5	.	TGCAGTCCTACTCCACAAGAGACCCAGTACTTC	CSPTPQETQYF
TRBD1	TRBV18	TRBJ1-3	.	TGTGCCAGCTCACCAACGGCCGGGACAGGAAGCTCTGGAAACACCATATATTTT	CASSPTAGTGSSGNTIYF
TRBD1	TRBV3-1/TRBV3-2	TRBJ1-6	few	TGTGCCAGCAGCCCTGGACAGGACGATTCACCCCTCCACTTT	CASSPGQDDSPLHF
.	TRBV2	TRBJ2-4	.	TGTGCCAGCGGCCAAGGACAGTTAGCCAAAAACATTCAGTACTTC	CASGQGQLAKNIQYF
TRBD1	TRBV6-5	TRBJ2-1	.	TGTGCCAGCAGGGACAGGGTCCGCAATGAGCAGTTCTTC	CASRDRVRNEQFF
.	TRBV2	TRBJ2-3	.	TGTGCCAGCAGTCGGGGGGATACGCAGTATTTT	CASSRGDTQYF
TRBD1	TRBV3-1/TRBV3-2	TRBJ2-5	.	TGTGCCAGCAGCCAACAGCCGGGACAGGGAGAGGAGACCCAGTACTTC	CASSQQPGQGEETQYF
TRBD1	TRBV5-4	TRBJ2-2	.	TGTGCCAGCAGCTTAGGGACAGTGAACACCGGGGAGCTGTTTTTT	CASSLGTVNTGELFF
.	TRBV18	TRBJ1-1	.	TGTGCCAGCTCACCTCAGAAGGGGCCGAACACTGAAGCTTTCTTT	CASSPQKGPNTEAFF
TRBD1	TRBV20-1	TRBJ2-1	.	TGCAGTGCTGGTGGGACAGGGGGGTACAATGAGCAGTTCTTC	CSAGGTGGYNEQFF
TRBD1	TRBV7-2	TRBJ1-5	.	TGTGCCAGCAGCTTATGGACAGGGTCCGGACAGCCCCAGCATTTT	CASSLWTGSGQPQHF
TRBD1	TRBV6-6	TRBJ1-1	.	TGTGCCAGCATTCGAGACAGGGTCTACGATATGAACACTGAAGCTTTCTTT	CASIRDRVYDMNTEAFF
TRBD1	TRBV5-5	TRBJ1-5	.	TGTGCCAGCAGCTTGTTTACAGGGACAGGTGGAAAGCCCCAGCATTTT	CASSLFTGTGGKPQHF
.	TRBV10-3	TRBJ2-3	.	TGTGCCATCAGAGACAGAGCTAGCACAGATACGCAGTATTTT	CAIRDRASTDTQYF
.	TRBV30	TRBJ1-3	few	TGTGCCTGGGAGGGGAGAAGAAACACCATATATTTT	CAWEGRRNTIYF
.	TRBV19	TRBJ1-2	.	TGTGCCAGTAAGGCAGGAAACTATGGCTACACCTTC	CASKAGNYGYTF
.	TRBV18	TRBJ2-5	.	TGTGCCAGCTCACCACAAGAGACCCAGTACTTC	CASSPQETQYF
.	TRBV5-1	TRBJ2-2	.	TGCGCCAGCAGCCGTTCGGTCGGGACGAACACCGGGGAGCTGTTTTTT	CASSRSVGTNTGELFF
TRBD1	TRBV7-2	TRBJ1-6	.	TGTGCCAGCAGCTTAGTCAGGGGGAATTCACCCCTCCACTTT	CASSLVRGNSPLHF
.	TRBV10-3	TRBJ2-5	.	TGTGCCATCACTGGCAGGGTGGAAGAGACCCAGTACTTC	CAITGRVEETQYF
TRBD1	TRBV7-2	TRBJ1-2	.	TGTGCCAGCAGCTTAGCCCAGGGGGCAATTGGCTACACCTTC	CASSLAQGAIGYTF
.	TRBV5-1	TRBJ2-2	few	TGCGCCAGCAGCTTAAACAGTGGCCCCGGGGAGCTGTTTTTT	CASSLNSGPGELFF
.	TRBV6-4	TRBJ1-2	once	TGTGCCAGCAGTGGGGAACAGGGTTATGGCTACACCTTC	CASSGEQGYGYTF
TRBD1	TRBV6-6	TRBJ1-3	.	TGTGCCAGCAGCTCCGGACAGGGGTACACCATATATTTT	CASSSGQGYTIYF